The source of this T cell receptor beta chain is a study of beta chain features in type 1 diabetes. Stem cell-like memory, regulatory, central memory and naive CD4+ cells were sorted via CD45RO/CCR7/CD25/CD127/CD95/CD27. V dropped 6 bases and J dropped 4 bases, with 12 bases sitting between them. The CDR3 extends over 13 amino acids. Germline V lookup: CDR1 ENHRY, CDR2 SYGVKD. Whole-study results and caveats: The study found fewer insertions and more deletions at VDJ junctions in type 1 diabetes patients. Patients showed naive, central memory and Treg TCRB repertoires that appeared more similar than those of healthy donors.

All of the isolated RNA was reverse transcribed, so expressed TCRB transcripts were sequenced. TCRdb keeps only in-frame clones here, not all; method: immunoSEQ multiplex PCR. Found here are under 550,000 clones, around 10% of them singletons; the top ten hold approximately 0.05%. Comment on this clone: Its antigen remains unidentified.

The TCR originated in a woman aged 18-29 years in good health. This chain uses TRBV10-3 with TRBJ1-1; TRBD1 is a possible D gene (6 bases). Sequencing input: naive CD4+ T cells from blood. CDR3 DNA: TGTGCCATCAGAGGACAGCTTGGCACTGAAGCTTTCTTT. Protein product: CAIRGQLGTEAFF.